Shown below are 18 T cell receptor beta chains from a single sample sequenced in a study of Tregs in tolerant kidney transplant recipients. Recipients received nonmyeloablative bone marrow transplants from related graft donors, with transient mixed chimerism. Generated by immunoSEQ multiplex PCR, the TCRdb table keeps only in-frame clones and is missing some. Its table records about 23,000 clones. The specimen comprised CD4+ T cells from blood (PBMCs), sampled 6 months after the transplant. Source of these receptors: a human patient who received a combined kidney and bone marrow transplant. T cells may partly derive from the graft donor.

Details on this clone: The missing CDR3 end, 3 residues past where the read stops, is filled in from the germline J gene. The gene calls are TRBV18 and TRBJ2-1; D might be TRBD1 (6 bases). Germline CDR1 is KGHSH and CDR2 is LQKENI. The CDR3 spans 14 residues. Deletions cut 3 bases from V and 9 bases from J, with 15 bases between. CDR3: CASSPDRRFGEQFF. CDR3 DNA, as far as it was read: TGTGCCAGCTCACCTGACAGGCGGTTCGGTGAG.

The covered CDR3 bases are TGCGCCAGCAGCTTTAGGGCAGGGGCCCATCTCTACGAG. Translating gives CASSFRAGAHLYE. The full CDR3 is CASSFRAGAHLYEQYF. V is TRBV5-1 and J is TRBJ2-7; TRBD1 is a possible D gene (6 bases). The CDR3 is cut off 3 residues early in the read; its end comes from the germline J gene. The CDR3 extends over 16 amino acids. Germline V gene sequence: CDR1 SGHRS, CDR2 YFSETQ. Trimming removed 2 bases at V and 3 bases at J, with 18 bases between.

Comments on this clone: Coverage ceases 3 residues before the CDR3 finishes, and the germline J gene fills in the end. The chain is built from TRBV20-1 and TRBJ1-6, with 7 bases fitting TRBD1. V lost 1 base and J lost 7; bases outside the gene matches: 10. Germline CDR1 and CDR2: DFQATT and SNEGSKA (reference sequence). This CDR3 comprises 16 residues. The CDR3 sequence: CSARVRQGVSNSPLHF. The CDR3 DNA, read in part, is TGCAGTGCTAGAGTGAGGCAGGGGGTGTCCAATTCACCC.

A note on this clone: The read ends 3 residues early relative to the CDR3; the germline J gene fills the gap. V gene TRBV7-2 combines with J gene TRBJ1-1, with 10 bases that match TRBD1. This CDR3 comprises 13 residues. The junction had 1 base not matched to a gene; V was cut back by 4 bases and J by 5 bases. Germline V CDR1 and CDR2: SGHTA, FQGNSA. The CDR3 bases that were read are TGTGCCAGCAGCTGGACAGGGGGGACTGAA. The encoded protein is CASSWTGGTE. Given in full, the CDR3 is CASSWTGGTEAFF.

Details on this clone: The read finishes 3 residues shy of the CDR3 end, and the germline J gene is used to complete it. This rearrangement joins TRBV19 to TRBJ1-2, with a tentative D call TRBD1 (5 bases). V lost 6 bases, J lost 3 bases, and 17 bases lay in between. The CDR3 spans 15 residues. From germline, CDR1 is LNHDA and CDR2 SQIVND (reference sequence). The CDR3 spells CASRHQGGEYYGYTF. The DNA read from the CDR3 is TGTGCCAGTAGACACCAGGGAGGGGAATACTATGGC.

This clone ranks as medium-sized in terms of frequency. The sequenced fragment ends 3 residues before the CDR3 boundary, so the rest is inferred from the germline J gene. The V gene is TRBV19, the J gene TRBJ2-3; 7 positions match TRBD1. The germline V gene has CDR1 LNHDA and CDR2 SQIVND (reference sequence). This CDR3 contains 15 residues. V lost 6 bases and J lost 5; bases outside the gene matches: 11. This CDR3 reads CASSPLRGQKDTQYF. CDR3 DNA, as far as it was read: TGTGCCAGTAGCCCCCTGAGGGGGCAGAAAGATACG.

The CDR3 bases that were read are TGTGCCAGCAGACCCGGGACAGCAATGAACACTGAA. This translates into CASRPGTAMNTE. The complete CDR3 sequence is CASRPGTAMNTEAFF. This chain uses TRBV28 with TRBJ1-1; 7 positions agree with TRBD1. With the read ending 3 residues before the CDR3 end, the germline J gene is used to fill in that end. CDR1 and CDR2 from the germline V gene are MDHEN and SYDVKM. The V segment lost 6 bases and the J segment 0 bases; nucleotides outside the gene matches: 7. This CDR3 has 15 amino acids.

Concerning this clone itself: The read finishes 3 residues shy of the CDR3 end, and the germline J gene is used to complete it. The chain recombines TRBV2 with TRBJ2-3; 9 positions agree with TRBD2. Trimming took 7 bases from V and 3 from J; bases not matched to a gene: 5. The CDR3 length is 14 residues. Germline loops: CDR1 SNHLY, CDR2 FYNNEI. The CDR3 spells CASTYSGGTDTQYF. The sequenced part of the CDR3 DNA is TGTGCCAGCACGTATAGCGGGGGAACAGATACG.

This CDR3 reads CASSLGGAATYEQYF. CDR3 DNA, as far as it was read: TGTGCCAGCAGCCTCGGGGGGGCAGCCACCTACGAG. The chain carries TRBV7-2 and TRBJ2-7, with TRBD2 matching over 8 bases. The sequence runs out 3 residues before the end of the CDR3; the remainder is reconstructed from the germline J gene. Germline CDR1 SGHTA, CDR2 FQGNSA. The ends lost 5 bases at V and 2 bases at J; junction bases unmatched: 8. The CDR3 extends over 15 amino acids.

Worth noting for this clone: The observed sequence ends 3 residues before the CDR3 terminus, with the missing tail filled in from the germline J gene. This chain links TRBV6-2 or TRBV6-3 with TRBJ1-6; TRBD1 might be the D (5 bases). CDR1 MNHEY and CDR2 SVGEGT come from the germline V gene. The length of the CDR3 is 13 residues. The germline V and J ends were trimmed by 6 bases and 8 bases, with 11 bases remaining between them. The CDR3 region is CASRRGKDSPLHF. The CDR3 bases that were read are TGTGCCAGCAGACGGGGGAAGGATTCACCC.

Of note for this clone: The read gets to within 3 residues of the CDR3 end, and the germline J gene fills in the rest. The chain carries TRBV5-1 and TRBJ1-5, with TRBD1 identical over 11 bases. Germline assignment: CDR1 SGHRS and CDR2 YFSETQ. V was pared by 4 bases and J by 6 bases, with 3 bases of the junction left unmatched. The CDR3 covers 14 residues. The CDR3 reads CASSRDRGSQPQHF. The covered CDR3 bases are TGCGCCAGCAGCAGGGACAGGGGGAGTCAGCCC. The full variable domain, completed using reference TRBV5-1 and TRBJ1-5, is KAGVTQTPRYLIKTRGQQVTLSCSPISGHRSVSWYQQTPGQGLQFLFEYFSETQRNKGNFPGRFSGRQFSNSRSEMNVSTLELGDSALYLCASSRDRGSQPQHFGDGTRLSIL.

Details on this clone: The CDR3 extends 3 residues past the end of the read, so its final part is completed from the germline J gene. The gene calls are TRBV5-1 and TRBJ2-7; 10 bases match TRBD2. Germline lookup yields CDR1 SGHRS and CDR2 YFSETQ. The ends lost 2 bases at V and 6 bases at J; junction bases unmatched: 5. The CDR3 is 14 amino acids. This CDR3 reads CASSLAGGGSEQYF. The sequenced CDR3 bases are TGCGCCAGCAGCTTAGCGGGAGGGGGCTCCGAG.

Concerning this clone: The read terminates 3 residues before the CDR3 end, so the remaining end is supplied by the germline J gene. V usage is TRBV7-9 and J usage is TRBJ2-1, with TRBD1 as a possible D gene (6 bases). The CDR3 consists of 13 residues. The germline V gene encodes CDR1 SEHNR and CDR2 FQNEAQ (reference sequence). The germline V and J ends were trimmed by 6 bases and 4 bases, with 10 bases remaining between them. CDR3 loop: CASSQDSYNEQFF. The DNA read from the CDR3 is TGTGCCAGCAGTCAGGACAGTTACAATGAG.

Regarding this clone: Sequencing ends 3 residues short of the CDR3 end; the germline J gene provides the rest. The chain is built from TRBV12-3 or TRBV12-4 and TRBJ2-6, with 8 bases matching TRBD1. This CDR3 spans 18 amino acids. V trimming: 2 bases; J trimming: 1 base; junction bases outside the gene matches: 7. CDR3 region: CASSLRAGGRSGANVLTF. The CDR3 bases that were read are TGTGCCAGCAGTTTAAGGGCAGGGGGCCGATCTGGGGCCAACGTC.

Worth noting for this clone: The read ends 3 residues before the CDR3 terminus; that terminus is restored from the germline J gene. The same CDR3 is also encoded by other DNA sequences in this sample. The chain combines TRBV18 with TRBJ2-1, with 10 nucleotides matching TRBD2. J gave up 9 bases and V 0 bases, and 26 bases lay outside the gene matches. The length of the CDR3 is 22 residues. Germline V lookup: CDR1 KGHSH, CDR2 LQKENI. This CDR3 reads CASSPPRQGPSQREGRVIEQFF. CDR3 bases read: TGTGCCAGCTCACCACCCCGACAGGGGCCATCTCAGCGGGAGGGTCGGGTCATTGAG.

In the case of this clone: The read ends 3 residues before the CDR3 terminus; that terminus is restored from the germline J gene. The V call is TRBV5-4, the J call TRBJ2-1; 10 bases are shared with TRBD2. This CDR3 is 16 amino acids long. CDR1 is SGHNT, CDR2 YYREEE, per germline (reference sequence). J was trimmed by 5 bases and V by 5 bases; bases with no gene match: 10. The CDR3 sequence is CASSRPTSGENNEQFF. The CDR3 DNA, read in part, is TGTGCCAGCAGTCGTCCTACTAGCGGGGAAAACAATGAG.

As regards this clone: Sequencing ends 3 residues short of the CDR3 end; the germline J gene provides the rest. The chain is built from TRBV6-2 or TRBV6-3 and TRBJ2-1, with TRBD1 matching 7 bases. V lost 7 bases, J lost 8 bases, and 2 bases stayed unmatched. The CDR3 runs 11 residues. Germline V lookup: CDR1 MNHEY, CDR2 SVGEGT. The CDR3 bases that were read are TGTGCCAGCACCCAGGGGGATGAG. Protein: CASTQGDE. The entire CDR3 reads CASTQGDEQFF.

The CDR3: CASSWDRADTEAFF. The covered CDR3 bases are TGTGCCAGCAGTTGGGACAGGGCGGACACTGAA. The V gene is TRBV5-6, the J gene TRBJ1-1; the match to TRBD1 covers 9 bases. The read halts 3 residues ahead of the CDR3 end, with the missing end drawn from the germline J gene. CDR1 and CDR2 from the germline V gene are SGHDT and YYEEEE. This CDR3 spans 14 amino acids. The V and J ends lost 5 bases and 3 bases, in that order; junction bases with no gene match: 5.